This entry concerns a single T cell receptor beta chain. The antigen is unknown. A multiplex PCR was run with 60 Vbeta primers and 13 Jbeta primers. TCRdb's copy holds only in-frame clones and misses some; the assay was immunoSEQ multiplex PCR. This table lists tens of thousands of clones. These data originate in a study of cytomegalovirus exposure and HLA in healthy donors. General study points: According to an earlier analysis, most TCR beta V segments yielded productive rearrangements about 90% or about 30% of the time.

V was pared by 3 bases and J by 0 bases, with 5 bases of the junction left unmatched. This CDR3 spans 15 amino acids. Per germline, CDR1 SGDLS and CDR2 YYNGEE. The sample consisted of PBMCs. The chain employs TRBV9 and TRBJ1-1; 7 bases match TRBD1. This clonotype originated in a woman in her 30s in good health and CMV-seropositive. CDR3 sequence reads: CASSALTGLNTEAFF. The CDR3 DNA sequence: TGTGCCAGCAGCGCCCTGACAGGGTTGAACACTGAAGCTTTCTTT.